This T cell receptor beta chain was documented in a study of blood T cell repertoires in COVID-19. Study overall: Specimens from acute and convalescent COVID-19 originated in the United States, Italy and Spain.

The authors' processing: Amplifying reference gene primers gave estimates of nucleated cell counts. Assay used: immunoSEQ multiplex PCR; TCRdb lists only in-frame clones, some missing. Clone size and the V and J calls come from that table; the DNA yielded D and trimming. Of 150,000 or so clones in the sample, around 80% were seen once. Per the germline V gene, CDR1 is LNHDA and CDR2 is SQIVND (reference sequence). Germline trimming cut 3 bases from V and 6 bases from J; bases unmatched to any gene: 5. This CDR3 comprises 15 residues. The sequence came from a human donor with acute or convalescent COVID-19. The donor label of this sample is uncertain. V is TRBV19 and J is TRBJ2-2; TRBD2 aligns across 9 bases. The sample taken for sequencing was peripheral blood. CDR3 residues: CASSIWRGGPGELFF. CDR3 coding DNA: TGTGCCAGTAGTATCTGGCGGGGGGGCCCCGGGGAGCTGTTTTTT.